The sequence of this T cell receptor beta chain was determined in a study of a mutant IDH1 vaccine in newly diagnosed glioma. As for the study in general: Every participant had undergone radiotherapy, temozolomide, or both before, and most underwent both.

Details on this clone: No antigen is known for it.

Using immunoSEQ multiplex PCR, the repertoire was profiled, and TCRdb retains in-frame clones only, with some absent. The data show some 23,000 clones, 93% seen once. The time point here: baseline, week 1 (first vaccination visit). Stated treatment: pre-vaccination baseline after standard-of-care therapy. Study-level points and caveats: Pseudoprogression appears to have had no connection to changes in top peripheral T cell clonotypes.

Germline CDR1 is SGHAT and CDR2 is FQNNGV. With 6 bases clipped from V and 6 bases from J, the junction kept 10 bases outside the gene matches. The CDR3 is 14 amino acids. The chain has TRBV11-2 and TRBJ1-1, with 7 bases matching TRBD1. This TCR was recovered from a man between 35 and 55 years old with glioma. Sequencing used PBMCs, obtained from a glioma patient treated with radiotherapy, temozolomide or both. In nucleotides, the CDR3 is TGTGCCAGCAGTTCCAGGGGGGGGCATGCTGAAGCTTTCTTT. As protein: CASSSRGGHAEAFF.